Listed below are T cell receptor beta chains from one sample, sequenced in a study of STAT5B mutations in CD4+ large granular lymphocyte leukemia. Sequenced by immunoSEQ multiplex PCR; TCRdb stores in-frame clones only, minus some. The table lists under 35,000 clones, approximately 71% of them singletons, with roughly 1.8% in the top ten. Sample: CD4+ T cells from blood buffy coats. Source of these receptors: a human donor in good health. CDR3s include the opening cysteine and the closing phenylalanine or tryptophan. Each record gives: clone size, V gene, D gene, J gene, CDR3 DNA, CDR3 protein. The D gene is left open where the match is weak. Rows may omit the clone size; those that give it use once, few, many or a size class.

NA,TRBV5-4,TRBD1,TRBJ2-1,TGTGCCAGCAGCTTGCACCAGGGGGCACCCTACAATGAGCAGTTCTTC,CASSLHQGAPYNEQFF
NA,TRBV10-2,NA,TRBJ2-4,TGCGCCAGCAGTGAGCTGTTAGTTTCCATTCAGTACTTC,CASSELLVSIQYF
NA,TRBV18,NA,TRBJ2-5,TGTGCCAGCTCACCAGTTTCAGAGACCCAGTACTTC,CASSPVSETQYF
NA,TRBV12-5,NA,TRBJ2-5,TGTGCTAGTGGGCTGTGGGAGACCCAGTACTTC,CASGLWETQYF
NA,TRBV7-9,NA,TRBJ2-1,TGTGCCAGCAGCTTAGGACAACAATACAATGAGCAGTTCTTC,CASSLGQQYNEQFF
NA,TRBV6-5,NA,TRBJ1-2,TGTGCCAGCAAAGCCCCTAGTCCAGAACCCTATGGCTACACCTTC,CASKAPSPEPYGYTF
once,TRBV5-6,NA,TRBJ2-3,TGTGCCAGCAGCTTGTGGGGGGGGGCCGGAGATACGCAGTATTTT,CASSLWGGAGDTQYF
NA,TRBV19,TRBD1,TRBJ1-2,TGTGCCAGTAGCCTTGAAGGGGGCGCGGGCTACACCTTC,CASSLEGGAGYTF
NA,TRBV4-3,NA,TRBJ1-1,TGCGCCAGCAGCCAAGATGTGCAGGGGTTCACTGAAGCTTTCTTT,CASSQDVQGFTEAFF
NA,TRBV29-1,TRBD1,TRBJ1-1,TGCAGCGCCCAAGACAGGGAGCGCACTGAAGCTTTCTTT,CSAQDRERTEAFF
NA,TRBV4-1,TRBD1,TRBJ2-6,TGCGCCAGCAGCCAAGATCGACAGGGGAGCTCTGGGGCCAACGTCCTGACTTTC,CASSQDRQGSSGANVLTF
NA,TRBV19,NA,TRBJ2-3,TGTGCCAGTAGTATCGGCAGGGGATTTGCGGGGGTCACCACAGATACGCAGTATTTT,CASSIGRGFAGVTTDTQYF
NA,TRBV7-2,TRBD2,TRBJ2-3,TGTGCCAGCAGCTTATCCCATGGACTAGCAGGGGATACGCAGTATTTT,CASSLSHGLAGDTQYF
few,TRBV19,TRBD1,TRBJ1-1,TGTGCCAGTAGAGCACAGGGGGACACTGAAGCTTTCTTT,CASRAQGDTEAFF
NA,TRBV7-8,NA,TRBJ1-3,TGTGCGGGGGGGGGCTCTGGAAACACCATATATTTT,CAGGGSGNTIYF
NA,TRBV5-4,TRBD1,TRBJ1-2,TGTGCCAGCAGCTTGGGGACAGGGGTGGTAAATGGCTACACCTTC,CASSLGTGVVNGYTF
once,TRBV6-5,NA,TRBJ2-7,TGTGCCAGCACCAATTCCTACGAGCAGTACTTC,CASTNSYEQYF
NA,TRBV9,NA,TRBJ1-3,TGTGCCAGCAGCCGTGGGGGAAACACCATATATTTT,CASSRGGNTIYF
NA,TRBV5-1,TRBD2,TRBJ2-3,TGCGCCAGCAGCTTGAGCGGGGGCACAGATACGCAGTATTTT,CASSLSGGTDTQYF
NA,TRBV7-2,TRBD1,TRBJ2-5,TGTGCCAGCAGCAAGGGACAGGGTTTCGAGACCCAGTACTTC,CASSKGQGFETQYF
NA,TRBV6-1,NA,TRBJ2-3,TGTGCCAGCATCCCAGACAGGCGCACAGATACGCAGTATTTT,CASIPDRRTDTQYF